The source of this T cell receptor (beta chain) is a study of blood T cell repertoires in COVID-19. Data came from immunoSEQ multiplex PCR; TCRdb stores just in-frame clones and leaves some out. This repertoire shows about 340,000 clones, 86% found once; its top ten account for roughly 7.1%. The V segment lost 0 bases and the J segment 3 bases; nucleotides outside the gene matches: 5. The CDR3 is made up of 15 amino acids. Germline lookup yields CDR1 MNHEY and CDR2 SMNVEV (reference sequence). Enrollment of patients from Seattle took place during active infection, with longitudinal follow-up. The clonotype originates from a woman in her fifties or sixties with COVID-19, enrolled during active disease. The chain uses TRBV27 and TRBJ2-7; TRBD1 agrees at 7 bases. What was sequenced was peripheral blood. In DNA form, the CDR3 reads TGTGCCAGCAGTTTATCAGACAGGGTGGGCTACGAGCAGTACTTC. As protein: CASSLSDRVGYEQYF.